What follows is one TCR beta chain and its context. What it binds is not known. The data are from a study of siplizumab effects on memory and regulatory T cells. Study-wide results and limits: In siplizumab cultures, the suppressive function of proliferating Tregs remained unconfirmed. An assignable phenotype, naive or memory, was missing from roughly 83-96% of proliferating CD4+ or CD8+ clones. Unstimulated subsets contained matches for only a minor fraction of alloreactive clones.

Germline CDR1 and CDR2: WNHNN and SYGVQD (reference sequence). The length of the CDR3 is 15 residues. The J segment lost 5 bases and the V segment lost 3 bases, leaving 5 bases of the junction unmatched. Sequencing used immunoSEQ multiplex PCR; TCRdb keeps in-frame clones, though not all of them. This table has 100,000 or so clones, about 93% appearing once. The V gene is TRBV10-1, the J gene TRBJ2-3, with 10 bases aligning to TRBD2. The TCR originated in a human donor in good health. The sample comprised Tregs sorted from blood. DNA for the CDR3: TGCGCCAGCAGTGAAGCGGGAGGGGTGATAGATACGCAGTATTTT. Translation: CASSEAGGVIDTQYF.